These 28 T cell receptor beta chains originate from one sample sequenced in a study of response to subunit inactivated influenza vaccine (dated by TCRdb to the late 2010s). The library came from RT-PCR. Sequencing was carried out with an Illumina HiSeq 2500. Clones were called with MiXCR by TCRdb after fastp trimmed the public reads at Q25, and only in-frame beta chains were retained. When rows share a CDR3 protein, they turn into one entry using the most common DNA and genes. The table for this sample lists around 600,000 distinct CDR3 sequences; approximately 10% of them were counted only once. The top ten clones comprise approximately 11% of the sample. These sequences were also reported in another study, on T cells expressing NK-cell markers. The second study also describes: 5'RACE template switching, by which a universal primer site and unique molecular identifiers were added, was used to make TCR beta cDNA libraries.

The sample in question was PBMCs from blood, obtained on the day of vaccination. Receptors originate from a man aged 45-65 years who received an inactivated influenza vaccine. Donor details come from another sample of the same person, matched by shared clones.

This clonotype was seen a handful of times. The chain joins TRBV5-1 to TRBJ2-1; 10 nucleotides line up with TRBD2. J lost 3 bases, V lost 3 bases, and 3 bases had no gene match. This CDR3 comprises 15 residues. Germline lookup yields CDR1 SGHRS and CDR2 YFSETQ. The CDR3 spells CASSSAGGVYNEQFF. CDR3 DNA sequence: TGCGCCAGCAGCTCAGCGGGGGGGGTCTACAATGAGCAGTTCTTC.

J is TRBJ2-7 and V is TRBV5-1; 8 positions agree with TRBD1. The trim removed 1 base at V and 5 bases at J, leaving 8 bases unmatched. CDR1 and CDR2 (germline): SGHRS, YFSETQ. The CDR3 covers 15 residues. CDR3: CASSLSSGGADEQYF. The CDR3 bases are TGCGCCAGCAGCTTGTCTTCAGGGGGCGCGGACGAGCAGTACTTC.

There are many counts of this clonotype. This chain connects TRBV12-3 or TRBV12-4 to TRBJ2-2, with 7 nucleotides matching TRBD1. The junction had 6 bases not matched to a gene; V was cut back by 5 bases and J by 6 bases. The CDR3 sequence is 14 residues long. The CDR3 sequence: CASSRRQGSGELFF. The CDR3 nucleotides read TGTGCCAGCAGTCGACGACAGGGCTCCGGGGAGCTGTTTTTT.

J is TRBJ2-5 and V is TRBV5-1, with D perhaps matching TRBD2 (5 bases). Germline loops: CDR1 SGHRS, CDR2 YFSETQ. Trimming pared 4 bases from V and 2 bases from J, leaving 12 bases between. The CDR3 is 14 amino acids. This CDR3 reads CASSPGWSQETQYF. The CDR3 DNA follows: TGCGCCAGCAGCCCGGGGTGGAGTCAAGAGACCCAGTACTTC.

This clonotype was counted ten times or more. This rearrangement joins TRBV6-1 to TRBJ2-7, with 7 bases fitting TRBD1. Germline V CDR1 and CDR2: MNHNS, SASEGT. This CDR3 is 15 amino acids long. With 5 bases clipped from V and 0 bases from J, the junction kept 7 bases outside the gene matches. The CDR3 region has the DNA TGTGCCAGCAGTAGCTGGACAGGTGTCTCCTACGAGCAGTACTTC. Its translation is CASSSWTGVSYEQYF.

This chain joins TRBV12-3 or TRBV12-4 and TRBJ2-2; TRBD1 is a possible D gene (5 bases). The V end lost 7 bases, the J end lost 6 bases, and 18 bases lay between the germline ends. This CDR3 contains 15 residues. CDR3 bases: TGTGCCAGCACCCTCACAGGCCCTATCTCCGGGGAGCTGTTTTTT. Translation gives CASTLTGPISGELFF.

This clonotype was found a few times. The chain has TRBV5-1 and TRBJ2-7; 9 nucleotides line up with TRBD1. The germline V gene encodes CDR1 SGHRS and CDR2 YFSETQ. This CDR3 has 15 amino acids. V dropped 8 bases and J dropped 5; count of bases not matched to a gene: 14. CDR3 nucleotides: TGCGCCAGTACTACAGGGGGCGACCCCGTTAACGAGCAGTACTTC. Its translation: CASTTGGDPVNEQYF.

The V gene is TRBV20-1, the J gene TRBJ2-7, with 7 bases that match TRBD2. The CDR3 has 15 amino acids. V shed 0 bases and J 2 bases; nucleotides not matched to a gene: 7. From germline, CDR1 is DFQATT and CDR2 SNEGSKA (reference sequence). This CDR3 reads CSARDPWRGTYEQYF. CDR3 in DNA: TGCAGTGCTAGAGACCCGTGGCGGGGGACCTACGAGCAGTACTTC.

This clonotype was seen only a few times. The rearrangement joins TRBV4-2 to TRBJ2-1; 9 nucleotides align to TRBD1. The CDR3 length is 16 residues. The V gene's germline CDR1 is LGHNA and CDR2 YNFKEQ. With V trimmed by 0 bases and J by 3 bases, 3 bases remained unmatched. Here the CDR3 reads CASSQEGQGDYNEQFF. The CDR3 DNA reads as TGTGCCAGCAGCCAAGAGGGACAGGGAGACTACAATGAGCAGTTCTTC.

The CDR3 reads CASSQGSGIGNEQFF. In DNA, the CDR3 is TGTGCCAGCAGCCAAGGGAGCGGTATTGGGAATGAGCAGTTCTTC. The chain recombines TRBV3-1 with TRBJ2-1; tentatively, D is TRBD2 (5 bases). The CDR3 spans 15 residues. V was cut by 1 base and J by 7 bases, with 14 bases left in between. CDR1 and CDR2 (germline): LGHDT, YNNKEL (reference sequence).

V usage is TRBV5-1 and J usage is TRBJ2-7; no clear D. The germline V and J ends were trimmed by 5 bases and 4 bases, with 13 bases remaining between them. This CDR3 contains 13 residues. Germline CDR1 is SGHRS and CDR2 is YFSETQ. CDR3 sequence: CASRMTTGYEQYF. CDR3 DNA: TGCGCCAGCAGAATGACGACCGGTTACGAGCAGTACTTC.

V and J are TRBV29-1 and TRBJ2-5, with a tentative D call TRBD1 (6 bases). Trimming took off 3 bases at V and 0 bases at J, with 11 bases between the two ends. Germline V lookup: CDR1 SQVTM, CDR2 ANQGSEA. This CDR3 has 14 amino acids. Written as DNA, the CDR3 is TGCAGCGTTGATTGGGGGCTGTACCAAGAGACCCAGTACTTC. This encodes CSVDWGLYQETQYF.

This clonotype was detected a few times. The genes are TRBV12-3 or TRBV12-4 and TRBJ2-5, with TRBD1 as a possible D gene (5 bases). The length of the CDR3 is 13 residues. The V and J ends lost 3 bases and 1 base respectively, with 6 bases between them. CDR3 DNA sequence: TGTGCCAGCAGTTTCCAGGGCCAAGAGACCCAGTACTTC. It translates to CASSFQGQETQYF.

The J gene is TRBJ2-7, the V gene TRBV12-3 or TRBV12-4, with 8 positions matching TRBD2. The CDR3 covers 15 residues. V lost 3 bases to trimming and J lost 0 bases; unmatched junction nucleotides: 4. CDR3 in amino acids: CASSLKRGYSYEQYF. Written as DNA, the CDR3 is TGTGCCAGCAGTTTGAAGCGGGGGTACTCCTACGAGCAGTACTTC.

This clonotype appeared a single time. The chain employs TRBV29-1 and TRBJ2-7; 8 positions agree with TRBD2. Per germline, CDR1 SQVTM and CDR2 ANQGSEA. This CDR3 is built from 16 residues. The V segment lost 4 bases and the J segment 0 bases; nucleotides outside the gene matches: 11. CDR3 in amino acids: CSVGPPRGGHSYEQYF. The CDR3 DNA follows: TGCAGCGTTGGGCCCCCCCGGGGGGGACACTCCTACGAGCAGTACTTC.

This clonotype turned up a few times. The rearrangement links TRBV5-1 to TRBJ1-1; weak D call: TRBD1 (5 bases). V lost 2 bases, J lost 1 base, and 12 bases lay in between. The CDR3 loop spans 15 amino acids. The germline CDR1 and CDR2 sequences are SGHRS and YFSETQ. The CDR3 DNA reads TGCGCCAGCAGCTTCGAACCAGGGCGGAACACTGAAGCTTTCTTT. Translated, it gives CASSFEPGRNTEAFF. The whole variable domain, remainder taken from reference TRBV5-1 and TRBJ1-1, is KAGVTQTPRYLIKTRGQQVTLSCSPISGHRSVSWYQQTPGQGLQFLFEYFSETQRNKGNFPGRFSGRQFSNSRSEMNVSTLELGDSALYLCASSFEPGRNTEAFFGQGTRLTVV.

As for this clonotype: Germline and junction disagree at one end, which may indicate a read error. The chain couples TRBV18 to TRBJ2-7, with 12 positions matching TRBD1. This CDR3 contains 18 residues. The germline V gene has CDR1 KGHSH and CDR2 LQKENI. This CDR3 is CASTPRFRDRGLSYEQYF. The CDR3 DNA reads TGTGCCAGCACACCGAGATTCCGGGACAGGGGGCTTTCCTACGAGCAGTACTTC.

The rearrangement joins TRBV7-2 to TRBJ1-4, with D possibly matching TRBD1 (6 bases). The CDR3 covers 15 residues. Looked up from germline, CDR1 is SGHTA and CDR2 is FQGNSA. Trimming left V 1 base short and J 8 bases short, with 14 bases between. CDR3: CASSLGRGRGEKLFF. CDR3 nucleotide sequence: TGTGCCAGCAGCTTAGGGAGGGGGAGGGGAGAAAAACTGTTTTTT. The entire variable domain, with the rest obtained from reference TRBV7-2 and TRBJ1-4, is as follows: GAGVSQSPSNKVTEKGKDVELRCDPISGHTALYWYRQSLGQGLEFLIYFQGNSAPDKSGLPSDRFSAERTGGSVSTLTIQRTQQEDSAVYLCASSLGRGRGEKLFFGSGTQLSVL.

This clonotype has more than one count but fewer than ten. The chain is built from TRBV5-6 and TRBJ2-7; 7 bases are a match to TRBD2. The CDR3 totals 13 residues. Germline V gene lookup returns CDR1 SGHDT and CDR2 YYEEEE. Trimming removed 1 base from V and 8 bases from J; junction bases left unmatched: 6. The CDR3 protein is CASSLFRREKQYF. The CDR3 nucleotides read TGTGCCAGCAGCTTGTTTCGGCGGGAGAAGCAGTACTTC.

This clonotype has at least ten counts. This chain uses TRBV9 with TRBJ2-3; D is unresolved. Germline V gene lookup returns CDR1 SGDLS and CDR2 YYNGEE. Trimming pared 3 bases from V and 6 bases from J, leaving 11 bases between. This CDR3 comprises 13 residues. DNA for the CDR3: TGTGCCAGCAGCGAGCGCCGTGTGGATACGCAGTATTTT. Its translation is CASSERRVDTQYF.

This clonotype was seen at least ten times. The chain has TRBV12-3 or TRBV12-4 and TRBJ2-1; D gene uncertain. V was cut by 4 bases and J by 7 bases, with 8 bases left in between. This CDR3 is 12 amino acids long. In DNA, the CDR3 is TGTGCCAGCAGTTCTTTCGGGAATGAGCAGTTCTTC. Encoded protein: CASSSFGNEQFF.

A few counts support this clonotype. The CDR3 nucleotides are TGTGCCAGCAGCTTGCAGCTAGCCGGCACAGATACGCAGTATTTT. This translates into CASSLQLAGTDTQYF. V usage is TRBV5-5 and J usage is TRBJ2-3; TRBD2 is a possible D gene (5 bases). The CDR3 is 15 amino acids. The germline V gene has CDR1 SGHKS and CDR2 YYEKEE (reference sequence). V lost 1 base to trimming and J lost 1 base, with 10 bases between them.

This clonotype came up a few times. This chain links TRBV30 with TRBJ2-6, with 8 nucleotides matching TRBD1. Germline V gene data show CDR1 as GTSNPN and CDR2 as SVGIG (reference sequence). CDR3 length: 18 amino acids. V gave up 1 base and J gave up 0 bases; unmatched junction bases: 8. CDR3 DNA sequence: TGTGCCTGGAGTGGAGACAGGGGCCCTTACTCTGGGGCCAACGTCCTGACTTTC. As protein: CAWSGDRGPYSGANVLTF. Full variable domain (remainder filled in from reference TRBV30 and TRBJ2-6): SQTIHQWPATLVQPVGSPLSLECTVEGTSNPNLYWYRQAAGRGLQLLFYSVGIGQISSEVPQNLSASRPQDRQFILSSKKLLLSDSGFYLCAWSGDRGPYSGANVLTFGAGSRLTVL.

This chain uses TRBV5-1 with TRBJ2-5, with D possibly TRBD1 on 6 matching bases. V lost 3 bases and J lost 0, with 9 bases in between. CDR1 SGHRS and CDR2 YFSETQ come from the germline V gene. This CDR3 is built from 14 residues. CDR3 sequence (DNA): TGCGCCAGCAGCTCCGGACAGTACCAAGAGACCCAGTACTTC. It translates to CASSSGQYQETQYF.

In its sample, this clonotype was seen many times. V usage is TRBV5-1 and J usage is TRBJ1-3; TRBD1 agrees at 11 bases. The CDR3 covers 13 residues. Germline V gives CDR1 SGHRS, CDR2 YFSETQ. The V and J ends lost 5 bases and 10 bases, in that order; junction bases with no gene match: 5. The DNA for the CDR3 is TGCGCCAGCAGTCGGGACAGGGGGTTGACCATATATTTT. Its translation is CASSRDRGLTIYF.

The V gene is TRBV5-6, the J gene TRBJ2-7; D assignment may be TRBD1 or TRBD2 (5 bases each). The V and J ends lost 4 bases and 9 bases respectively, with 20 bases between them. This CDR3 is built from 14 residues. The germline V gene encodes CDR1 SGHDT and CDR2 YYEEEE. CDR3 region: CASSHRDGPMGQYF. In nucleotides, the CDR3 is TGTGCCAGCAGCCACCGGGACGGCCCGATGGGGCAGTACTTC.

This clonotype appeared a few times. V usage is TRBV27 and J usage is TRBJ1-1; 10 nucleotides match TRBD1. The CDR3 length is 15 residues. Trimming cost V 2 bases and J 6 bases; bases outside gene matches: 6. CDR1 is MNHEY, CDR2 SMNVEV, per germline (reference sequence). DNA for the CDR3: TGTGCCAGCAGTTTAGGGACAGGGGTCGGTTCTGAAGCTTTCTTT. Translation: CASSLGTGVGSEAFF.

The genes are TRBV3-1 and TRBJ2-3, with 11 bases matching TRBD2. Germline V lookup: CDR1 LGHDT, CDR2 YNNKEL (reference sequence). J gave up 5 bases and V 3 bases, and 4 bases lay outside the gene matches. CDR3 length equals 15 residues. The CDR3 protein is CASSHSGTSGDTQYF. In DNA, the CDR3 is TGTGCCAGCAGCCATTCCGGGACTAGCGGAGATACGCAGTATTTT.